Shown below are 26 T cell receptor beta chains from a single sample sequenced in a study of PD-1 blockade in classical Hodgkin lymphoma. The time point: cycle 4 day 1 (C4D1), after five to seven weeks of nivolumab. There was relapse after autologous stem cell transplantation in every patient, and there was variation in brentuximab vedotin exposure. Sequencing was performed with immunoSEQ multiplex PCR; in TCRdb, only in-frame clones are kept and a portion is missing. The table shows 20,000 to 25,000 clones, with 60% to 80% occurring only once. The sample here was peripheral blood mononuclear cells (PBMCs), taken before the fourth cycle of nivolumab. Receptors were obtained from a human donor with classical Hodgkin lymphoma.

This clone was seen a handful of times. The chain carries TRBV6-5 and TRBJ2-7; D is unclear. Germline V CDR1 and CDR2: MNHEY, SVGAGI. This CDR3 is built from 13 residues. Trimming took 7 bases from V and 4 from J, leaving 14 bases between them. The CDR3 spells CASTQLAGYEQYF. CDR3 nucleotides: TGTGCCAGCACCCAACTCGCCGGTTACGAGCAGTACTTC.

The chain uses TRBV4-1 and TRBJ2-7; TRBD1 might be the D (5 bases). Trimming shortened V by 1 base and J by 1 base, and 11 bases separated the two germline ends. The CDR3 has 15 amino acids. CDR1 and CDR2 from the germline V gene are MGHRA and YSYEKL. Written as DNA, the CDR3 is TGCGCCAGCAGCCAAGTTCTCGACAGTTCCTACGAGCAGTACTTC. This translates into CASSQVLDSSYEQYF.

The chain couples TRBV7-6 to TRBJ1-4; D is undetermined. The CDR3 length is 14 residues. Between the trimmed V and J ends, which lost 5 bases and 8 bases, there was a span of 15 bases. CDR1 and CDR2 (germline): SGHVS, FNYEAQ. The chain's CDR3 is CASSPRSDGEKLFF. The DNA of the CDR3 is TGTGCCAGCAGCCCTCGATCGGATGGGGAAAAACTGTTTTTT.

This clone has a single count. The chain joins TRBV12-5 to TRBJ2-1, with D possibly being TRBD1 (6 bases). The CDR3 is 14 residues long. Deletions cut 5 bases from V and 9 bases from J, with 17 bases between. Germline-derived CDR1 and CDR2 are LGHNT and FRNRAP. The CDR3 loop reads CASGEDVRGSEQFF. CDR3 in DNA: TGTGCTAGTGGTGAGGACGTCAGGGGTAGTGAGCAGTTCTTC.

The chain is built from TRBV28 and TRBJ1-2, with D unresolved. V was clipped by 6 bases and J by 2 bases, with 16 bases between them. The CDR3 has 15 amino acids. The germline CDR1 and CDR2 sequences are MDHEN and SYDVKM. The CDR3 loop is CASSLRGASNYGYTF. In DNA form, the CDR3 reads TGTGCCAGCAGCCTAAGAGGAGCCTCGAACTATGGCTACACCTTC.

This clone has a handful of counts. V gene TRBV18 combines with J gene TRBJ1-6; a weak D match, TRBD1 (5 bases). Trimming left V 2 bases short and J 9 bases short, with 17 bases between. CDR3 length equals 16 residues. Germline V gene data show CDR1 as KGHSH and CDR2 as LQKENI. CDR3 sequence reads: CASSPLAAEGLSPLHF. In DNA form, the CDR3 reads TGTGCCAGCTCACCATTGGCAGCAGAGGGACTTTCACCCCTCCACTTT.

This rearrangement joins TRBV11-3 to TRBJ2-7, with 8 bases lining up with TRBD1. The germline CDR1 and CDR2 sequences are SGHNT and YENEEA. The CDR3 has 16 residues. V lost 1 base to trimming and J lost 2 bases; unmatched junction nucleotides: 7. The CDR3 is CASSLATTGAPYEQYF. The CDR3 bases are TGTGCCAGCAGCTTAGCAACGACAGGGGCACCCTACGAGCAGTACTTC.

This rearrangement joins TRBV5-6 to TRBJ2-7, with D possibly TRBD2 on 6 matching bases. Germline values: CDR1 SGHDT, CDR2 YYEEEE. Trimming cost V 2 bases and J 0 bases, with 9 bases left between them. The CDR3 consists of 14 residues. CDR3 sequence (DNA): TGTGCCAGCAGCTTTAGCGGCTACTCCTACGAGCAGTACTTC. The encoded protein is CASSFSGYSYEQYF.

A few counts support this clone. The CDR3 sequence: CASSQTRATTDTQYF. The CDR3 DNA reads TGTGCCAGCAGCCAGACCCGAGCAACGACAGATACGCAGTATTTT. The rearrangement joins TRBV4-2 to TRBJ2-3, with D unresolved. V lost 3 bases, J lost 3 bases, and 13 bases lay in between. The CDR3 spans 15 residues. Germline V lookup: CDR1 LGHNA, CDR2 YNFKEQ.

This clone was picked up one time. CDR3 coding DNA: TGCAGCGTTGAGGCAGCGATTGAGCAGTTCTTC. It encodes CSVEAAIEQFF. This chain uses TRBV29-1 with TRBJ2-1, with D hard to call. The V and J ends lost 3 bases and 9 bases respectively, with 9 bases between them. CDR1 SQVTM and CDR2 ANQGSEA come from the germline V gene. The CDR3 totals 11 residues.

The chain is built from TRBV6-5 and TRBJ2-7; D is uncertain. Germline loops: CDR1 MNHEY, CDR2 SVGAGI. Trimming left V 5 bases short and J 3 bases short, with 5 bases between. This CDR3 is built from 11 residues. DNA of the CDR3: TGTGCCAGCAGTCAGAGCTACGAGCAGTACTTC. Its translation: CASSQSYEQYF.

The chain is built from TRBV7-8 and TRBJ1-5; D uncertain. Trimming left V 5 bases short and J 0 bases short, with 23 bases between. This CDR3 comprises 19 residues. Germline CDR1 is SGHVS and CDR2 is FQNEAQ. The CDR3 here is CASSLIGPSFFDSNQPQHF. Written as DNA, the CDR3 is TGTGCCAGCAGCCTAATTGGACCCAGCTTCTTTGATAGCAATCAGCCCCAGCATTTT.

V is TRBV7-2 and J is TRBJ1-1, with 7 bases lining up with TRBD1. The CDR3 has 15 amino acids. V shed 4 bases, J shed 6 bases, and the junction held 11 bases outside the gene matches. CDR1 SGHTA and CDR2 FQGNSA come from the germline V gene. This CDR3 is CASSSQGSPGAEAFF. CDR3 nucleotides: TGTGCCAGCAGCTCACAGGGGTCTCCGGGCGCTGAAGCTTTCTTT.

This clone was recorded a few times. The chain couples TRBV5-1 to TRBJ2-7, with D maybe TRBD1 (5 bases). Looked up from germline, CDR1 is SGHRS and CDR2 is YFSETQ. This CDR3 is built from 14 residues. Trimming stripped 0 bases from V and 5 bases from J, with 12 bases between. The CDR3 nucleotides are TGCGCCAGCAGCTTGGTGGGCAGGGCCAACGAGCAGTACTTC. It yields the protein CASSLVGRANEQYF.

This chain joins TRBV11-2 and TRBJ2-5; D may be TRBD2 (6 bases). Germline V CDR1 and CDR2: SGHAT, FQNNGV. The CDR3 spans 16 residues. The germline V and J ends were trimmed by 5 bases and 0 bases, with 16 bases remaining between them. In DNA, the CDR3 is TGTGCCAGCAGCCTGCCTAGCGTATCGTACCAAGAGACCCAGTACTTC. This gives the protein CASSLPSVSYQETQYF.

The chain links TRBV19 to TRBJ1-1; D gene uncertain. The germline V gene encodes CDR1 LNHDA and CDR2 SQIVND (reference sequence). V gave up 6 bases and J gave up 0 bases, with 8 bases separating them. The CDR3 is 13 residues long. CDR3 nucleotides: TGTGCCAGTAGAGGTCGGGTGAACACTGAAGCTTTCTTT. Its protein product is CASRGRVNTEAFF.

A few counts support this clone. The chain uses TRBV11-2 and TRBJ1-1; tentatively, D is TRBD1 (6 bases). The V gene lost 1 base and the J gene lost 3 bases, with 12 bases spanning the gap. The length of the CDR3 is 15 residues. Germline lookup yields CDR1 SGHAT and CDR2 FQNNGV. The CDR3 region has the DNA TGTGCCAGCAGCTTAGTTACAGGGTTTCACACTGAAGCTTTCTTT. This sequence encodes CASSLVTGFHTEAFF.

The chain is built from TRBV19 and TRBJ1-1; D is ambiguous. In germline, CDR1 is LNHDA, CDR2 SQIVND (reference sequence). Trimming cost V 0 bases and J 6 bases, with 14 bases left between them. The CDR3 is 15 residues long. The CDR3 region is CASSIDPAARAEAFF. The DNA of the CDR3 is TGTGCCAGTAGTATAGATCCAGCTGCACGGGCTGAAGCTTTCTTT.

CDR3 loop: CASSLGPYGYTF. The CDR3 nucleotides are TGTGCCAGCAGCTTAGGCCCCTATGGCTACACCTTC. This chain uses TRBV11-2 with TRBJ1-2; no clear D gene. Germline V lookup: CDR1 SGHAT, CDR2 FQNNGV. The CDR3 spans 12 residues. V was pared by 1 base and J by 4 bases, with 4 bases between.

The chain recombines TRBV27 with TRBJ1-2, with 8 bases aligning to TRBD1. V gave up 5 bases and J gave up 4 bases; unmatched junction bases: 9. Germline V gene lookup returns CDR1 MNHEY and CDR2 SMNVEV (reference sequence). This CDR3 is 15 amino acids long. In nucleotides, the CDR3 is TGTGCCAGCAGTCCTCGCAGGGGGCCTACCTATGGCTACACCTTC. Its translation: CASSPRRGPTYGYTF.

This clone was observed a few times. J is TRBJ1-3 and V is TRBV9, with D unclear. Looked up from germline, CDR1 is SGDLS and CDR2 is YYNGEE. Between the trimmed V and J ends, which lost 0 bases and 6 bases, there was a span of 4 bases. The CDR3 length is 12 residues. CDR3 DNA sequence: TGTGCCAGCAGCGTAGAAGAAAACACCATATATTTT. Amino acids: CASSVEENTIYF.

The V call is TRBV4-1, the J call TRBJ1-2, with D unresolved. Germline V gene data show CDR1 as MGHRA and CDR2 as YSYEKL. Trimming cost V 2 bases and J 7 bases, with 17 bases left between them. The CDR3 extends over 15 amino acids. CDR3 protein: CASSQSVGMASGYTF. The CDR3 DNA reads as TGCGCCAGCAGCCAAAGCGTGGGGATGGCTTCTGGCTACACCTTC.

This clone was observed a few times. The chain has TRBV28 and TRBJ2-1, with D unresolved. Trimming shortened V by 2 bases and J by 9 bases, and 8 bases separated the two germline ends. CDR1 and CDR2 (germline): MDHEN, SYDVKM. The CDR3 has 12 amino acids. DNA of the CDR3: TGTGCCAGCAGTTTAGCATGGGGTGAGCAGTTCTTC. It yields the protein CASSLAWGEQFF.

This chain uses TRBV11-3 with TRBJ2-3; 8 bases map to TRBD1. Germline CDR1 is SGHNT and CDR2 is YENEEA. This CDR3 is 14 amino acids long. After removal of 2 bases from V and 3 bases from J, the junction contained 1 base not matched to a gene. The CDR3 region is CASSLRQGTDTQYF. For the CDR3, the DNA is TGTGCCAGCAGCTTAAGACAGGGGACAGATACGCAGTATTTT.

The sample holds a few counts of this clone. The rearrangement links TRBV28 to TRBJ1-1; 9 bases line up with TRBD1. CDR1 and CDR2 (germline): MDHEN, SYDVKM. Germline trimming cut 4 bases from V and 4 bases from J; bases unmatched to any gene: 7. The CDR3 length is 15 residues. The CDR3 spells CASSSSGTGITEAFF. The DNA for the CDR3 is TGTGCCAGCAGTTCTTCTGGGACAGGGATCACTGAAGCTTTCTTT.

This clone is a singleton in its sample. The chain has TRBV4-1 and TRBJ1-5; D might be TRBD1 (5 bases). This CDR3 is built from 15 residues. Trimming cost V 0 bases and J 5 bases, with 11 bases left between them. Germline lookup yields CDR1 MGHRA and CDR2 YSYEKL. The CDR3 here is CASSQDTRAHQPQHF. The CDR3 DNA is TGCGCCAGCAGCCAAGATACCAGGGCCCATCAGCCCCAGCATTTT.